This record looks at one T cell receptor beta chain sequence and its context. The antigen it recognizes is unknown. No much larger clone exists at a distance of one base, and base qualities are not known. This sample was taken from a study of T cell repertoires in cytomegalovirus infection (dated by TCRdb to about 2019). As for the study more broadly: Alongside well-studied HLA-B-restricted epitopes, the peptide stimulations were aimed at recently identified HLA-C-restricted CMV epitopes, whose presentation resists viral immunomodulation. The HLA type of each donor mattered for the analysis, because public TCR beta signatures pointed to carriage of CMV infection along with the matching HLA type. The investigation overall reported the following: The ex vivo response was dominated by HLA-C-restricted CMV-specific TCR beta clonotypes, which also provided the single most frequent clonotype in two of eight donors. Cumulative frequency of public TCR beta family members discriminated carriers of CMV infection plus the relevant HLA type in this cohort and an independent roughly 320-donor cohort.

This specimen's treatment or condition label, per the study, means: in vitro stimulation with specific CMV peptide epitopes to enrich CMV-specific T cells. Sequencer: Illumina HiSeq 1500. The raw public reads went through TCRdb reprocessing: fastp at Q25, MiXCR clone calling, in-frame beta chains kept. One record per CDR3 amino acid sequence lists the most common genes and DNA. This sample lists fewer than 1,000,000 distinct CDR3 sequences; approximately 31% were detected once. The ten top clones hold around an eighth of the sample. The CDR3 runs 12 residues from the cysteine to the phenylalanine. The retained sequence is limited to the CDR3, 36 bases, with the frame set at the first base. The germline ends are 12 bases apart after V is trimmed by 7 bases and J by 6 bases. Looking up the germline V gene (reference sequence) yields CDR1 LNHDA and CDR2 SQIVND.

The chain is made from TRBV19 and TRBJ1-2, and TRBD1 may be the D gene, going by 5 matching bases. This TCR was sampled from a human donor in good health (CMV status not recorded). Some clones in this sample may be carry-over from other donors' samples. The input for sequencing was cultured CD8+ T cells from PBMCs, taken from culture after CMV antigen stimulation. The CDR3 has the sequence CASTSGMDGYTF. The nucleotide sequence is TGTGCCAGTACCTCAGGGATGGATGGCTACACCTTC. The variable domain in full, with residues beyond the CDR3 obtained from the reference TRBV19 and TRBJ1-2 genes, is DGGITQSPKYLFRKEGQNVTLSCEQNLNHDAMYWYRQDPGQGLRLIYYSQIVNDFQKGDIAEGYSVSREKKESFPLTVTSAQKNPTAFYLCASTSGMDGYTFGSGTRLTVV.